This T cell receptor beta chain stems from a study of T-cell reconstitution after alpha-beta-depleted transplantation in children. CDR1 SQVTM and CDR2 ANQGSEA come from the germline V gene. After removal of 4 bases from V and 3 bases from J, the junction contained 6 bases not matched to a gene. This CDR3 is built from 14 residues. The library targeted TCRbeta and was prepared with unique molecular identifiers. TCRdb used MiXCR to reprocess the PCR reads, holding one entry per CDR3 protein. The sample contains roughly 300,000 distinct CDR3 sequences, nearly 10% of which appear only once. In its sample, this clonotype was seen a few times.

The chain links TRBV29-1 to TRBJ1-2; 9 bases match TRBD1. The sample consisted of PBMCs from the stem cell graft donor, taken from the stem cell graft. The origin of this receptor is a human donor who donated a stem cell graft to a child with SCID. CDR3 nucleotide sequence: TGCAGCGTTGGAGGGACAGGGAAGGACTATGGCTACACCTTC. It translates to CSVGGTGKDYGYTF. The full variable domain, in which reference TRBV29-1 and TRBJ1-2 provide the parts outside the CDR3, is SAVISQKPSRDICQRGTSLTIQCQVDSQVTMMFWYRQQPGQSLTLIATANQGSEATYESGFVIDKFPISRPNLTFSTLTVSNMSPEDSSIYLCSVGGTGKDYGYTFGSGTRLTVV.